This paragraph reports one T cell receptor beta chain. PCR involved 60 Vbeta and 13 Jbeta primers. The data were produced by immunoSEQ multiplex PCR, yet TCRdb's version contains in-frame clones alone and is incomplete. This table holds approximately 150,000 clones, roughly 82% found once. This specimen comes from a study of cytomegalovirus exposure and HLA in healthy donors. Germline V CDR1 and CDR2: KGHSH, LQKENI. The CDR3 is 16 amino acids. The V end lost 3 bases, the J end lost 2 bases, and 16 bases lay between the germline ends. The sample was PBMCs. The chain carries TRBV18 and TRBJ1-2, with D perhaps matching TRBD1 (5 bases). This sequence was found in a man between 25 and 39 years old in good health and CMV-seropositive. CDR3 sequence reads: CASSPPRQMKNYGYTF. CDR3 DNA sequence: TGTGCCAGCTCACCGCCGCGACAGATGAAAAACTATGGCTACACCTTC.